The T cell receptor beta chain under discussion was sequenced for a study of regulatory T cells in long-lasting Graves disease. Study-level results: New patients shared 950 to 1,000 public clonotypes, fewer than the approximately 2,500 shared by persistent patients.

With iRepertoire HTBI primers and Arm-PCR of CDR3 regions, TCR beta libraries were built. TCRdb itself ran the multiplex PCR reads through MiXCR, one entry per CDR3 protein. The sample carries some 340,000 distinct CDR3 sequences, over 9.5% recorded once. Germline trimming cut 4 bases from V and 4 bases from J; bases unmatched to any gene: 5. The CDR3 runs 15 residues. Regarding this clonotype: Its specificity is not known. This could be a read error, since a much larger clone is one nucleotide away.

Time point given: newly diagnosed GD, antithyroid drugs for less than 3 months. RNA from PBMCs was the source of the TCR library. Separately, the same data were catalogued under a study of T cells in Graves' hyperthyroidism and ophthalmopathy. From that report: Recently diagnosed hyperthyroidism of less than 2 months' duration affected patients aged 18 to 65.

The sample here was peripheral blood mononuclear cells (PBMCs), taken at new diagnosis, from a patient treated with antithyroid drugs. The receptor's source is a woman aged 18-29 years with Graves disease. The gene calls are TRBV12-3 or TRBV12-4 and TRBJ2-1, with 9 bases aligning to TRBD2. In nucleotides, the CDR3 is TGTGCCAGCAGTTCCCTAGCGGGGAAGTACAATGAGCAGTTCTTC. Translated, it gives CASSSLAGKYNEQFF.